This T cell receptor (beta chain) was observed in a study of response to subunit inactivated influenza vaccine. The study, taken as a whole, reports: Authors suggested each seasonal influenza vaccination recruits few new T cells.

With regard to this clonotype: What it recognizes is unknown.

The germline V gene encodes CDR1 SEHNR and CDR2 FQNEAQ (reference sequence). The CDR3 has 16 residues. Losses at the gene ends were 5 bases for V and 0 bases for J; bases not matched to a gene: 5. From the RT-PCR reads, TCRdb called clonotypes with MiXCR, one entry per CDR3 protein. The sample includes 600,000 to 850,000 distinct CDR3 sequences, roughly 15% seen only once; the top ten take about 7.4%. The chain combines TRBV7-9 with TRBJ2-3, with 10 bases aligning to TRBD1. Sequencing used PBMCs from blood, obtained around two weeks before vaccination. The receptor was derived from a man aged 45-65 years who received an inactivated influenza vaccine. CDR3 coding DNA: TGTGCCAGCAGCAAGGGACAGGGGTCTAGCACAGATACGCAGTATTTT. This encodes CASSKGQGSSTDTQYF.